This TCR beta chain was recovered during a study of cytomegalovirus exposure and HLA in healthy donors. The CDR3 length is 15 residues. Germline V gene data show CDR1 as SGHRS and CDR2 as YFSETQ. Between the trimmed V and J ends, which lost 4 bases and 0 bases, there was a span of 13 bases. PCR used 60 Vbeta primers and 13 Jbeta primers. The protocol was immunoSEQ multiplex PCR, while the TCRdb copy is restricted to in-frame clones and leaves out a portion. Here the sample table reports 65,000 to 90,000 clones. V usage is TRBV5-1 and J usage is TRBJ2-5; D might be TRBD1 (6 bases). Sample: PBMCs. The receptor was derived from a female donor in good health and CMV-seropositive. In DNA form, the CDR3 reads TGCGCCAGCAGCCCAGGGGTTGTGTACCAAGAGACCCAGTACTTC. It translates to CASSPGVVYQETQYF.